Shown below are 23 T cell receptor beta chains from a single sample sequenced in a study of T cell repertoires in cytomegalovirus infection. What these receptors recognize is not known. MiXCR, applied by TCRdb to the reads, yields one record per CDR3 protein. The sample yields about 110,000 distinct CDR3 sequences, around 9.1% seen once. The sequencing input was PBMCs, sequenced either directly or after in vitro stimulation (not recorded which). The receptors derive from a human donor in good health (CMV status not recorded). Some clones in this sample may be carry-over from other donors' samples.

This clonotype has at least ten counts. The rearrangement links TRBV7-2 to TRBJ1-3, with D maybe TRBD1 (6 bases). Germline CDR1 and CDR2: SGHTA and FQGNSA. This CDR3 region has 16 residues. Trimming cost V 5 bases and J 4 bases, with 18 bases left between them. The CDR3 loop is CASSPQGGSLGNTIYF. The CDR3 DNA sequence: TGTGCCAGCAGCCCCCAAGGGGGAAGTTTAGGAAACACCATATATTTT.

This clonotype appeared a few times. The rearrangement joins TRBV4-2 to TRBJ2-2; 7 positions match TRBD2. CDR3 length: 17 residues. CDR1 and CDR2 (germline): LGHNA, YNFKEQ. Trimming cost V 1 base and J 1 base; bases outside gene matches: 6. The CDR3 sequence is CASSQGLADLNTGELFF. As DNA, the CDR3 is TGTGCCAGCAGCCAAGGGCTAGCGGACTTGAACACCGGGGAGCTGTTTTTT.

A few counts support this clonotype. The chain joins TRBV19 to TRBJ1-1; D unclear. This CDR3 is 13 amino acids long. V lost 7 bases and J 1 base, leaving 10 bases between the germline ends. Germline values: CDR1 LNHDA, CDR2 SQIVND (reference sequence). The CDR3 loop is CASMQQTNTEAFF. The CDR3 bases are TGTGCCAGTATGCAACAGACGAACACTGAAGCTTTCTTT.

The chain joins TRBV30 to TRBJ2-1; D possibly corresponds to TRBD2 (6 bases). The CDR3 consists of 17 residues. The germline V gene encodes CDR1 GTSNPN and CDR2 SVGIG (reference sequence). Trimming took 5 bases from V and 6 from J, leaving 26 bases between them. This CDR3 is CAWAPGLPQVRANEQFF. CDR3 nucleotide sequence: TGTGCCTGGGCCCCGGGACTTCCGCAGGTACGGGCCAATGAGCAGTTCTTC.

The CDR3 is CASTKWSLANTYNEQFF. The CDR3 region has the DNA TGTGCCAGTACCAAATGGAGTTTAGCGAATACCTACAATGAGCAGTTCTTC. V gene TRBV19 combines with J gene TRBJ2-1, with D possibly being TRBD2 (5 bases). Germline lookup yields CDR1 LNHDA and CDR2 SQIVND (reference sequence). With 7 bases removed from V and 2 bases from J, the gap between germline ends came to 21 bases. The CDR3 runs 17 residues.

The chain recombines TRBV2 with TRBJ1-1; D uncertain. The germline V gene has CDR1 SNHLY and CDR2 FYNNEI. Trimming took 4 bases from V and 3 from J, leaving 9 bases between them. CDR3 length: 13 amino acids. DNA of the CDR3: TGTGCCAGCAGTGGGGCGACCTACACTGAAGCTTTCTTT. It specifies CASSGATYTEAFF.

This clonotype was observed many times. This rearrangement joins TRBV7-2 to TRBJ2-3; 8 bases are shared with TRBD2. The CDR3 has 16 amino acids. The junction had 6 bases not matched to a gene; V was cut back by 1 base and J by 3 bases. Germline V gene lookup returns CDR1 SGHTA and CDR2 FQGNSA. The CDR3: CASSLDIAGKTDTQYF. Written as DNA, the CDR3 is TGTGCCAGCAGCTTAGATATAGCGGGGAAGACAGATACGCAGTATTTT.

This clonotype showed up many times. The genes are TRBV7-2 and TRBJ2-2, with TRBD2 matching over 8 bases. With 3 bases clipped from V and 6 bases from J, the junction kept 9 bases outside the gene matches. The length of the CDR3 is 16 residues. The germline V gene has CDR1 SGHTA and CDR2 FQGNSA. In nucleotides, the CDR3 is TGTGCCAGCAGCTTTCTTTTCGGGGGGGTGGCCGGGGAGCTGTTTTTT. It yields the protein CASSFLFGGVAGELFF.

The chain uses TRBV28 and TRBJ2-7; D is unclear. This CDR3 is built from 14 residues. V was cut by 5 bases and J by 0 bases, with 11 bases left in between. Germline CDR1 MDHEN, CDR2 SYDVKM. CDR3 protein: CASSPPASSYEQYF. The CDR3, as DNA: TGTGCCAGCAGTCCCCCCGCTAGCTCCTACGAGCAGTACTTC.

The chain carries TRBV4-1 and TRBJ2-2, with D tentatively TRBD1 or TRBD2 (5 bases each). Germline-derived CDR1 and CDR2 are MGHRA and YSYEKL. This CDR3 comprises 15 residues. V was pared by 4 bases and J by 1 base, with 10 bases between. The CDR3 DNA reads TGCGCCAGCAGCCCGGGGACGGGGAACACCGGGGAGCTGTTTTTT. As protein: CASSPGTGNTGELFF.

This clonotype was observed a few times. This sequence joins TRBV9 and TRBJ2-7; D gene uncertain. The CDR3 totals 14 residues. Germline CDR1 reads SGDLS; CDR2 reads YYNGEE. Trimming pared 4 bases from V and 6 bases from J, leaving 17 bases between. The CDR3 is CASSPQIADGEQYF. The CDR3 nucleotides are TGTGCCAGCAGCCCACAAATCGCGGACGGCGAGCAGTACTTC.

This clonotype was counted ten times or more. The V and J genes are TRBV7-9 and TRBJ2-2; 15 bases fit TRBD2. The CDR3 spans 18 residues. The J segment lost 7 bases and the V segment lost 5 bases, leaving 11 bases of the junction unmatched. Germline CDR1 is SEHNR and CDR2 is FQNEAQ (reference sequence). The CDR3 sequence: CASSPTGTSGRFYGELFF. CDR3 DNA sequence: TGTGCCAGCAGCCCAACGGGGACTAGCGGGAGGTTTTACGGGGAGCTGTTTTTT.

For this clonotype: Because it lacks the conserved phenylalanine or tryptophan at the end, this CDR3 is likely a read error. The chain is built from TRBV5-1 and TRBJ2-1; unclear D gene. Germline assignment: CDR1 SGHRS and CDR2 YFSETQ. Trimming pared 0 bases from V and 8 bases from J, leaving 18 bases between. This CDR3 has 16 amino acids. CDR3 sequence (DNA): TGCGCCAGCAGCTTGGTTAAGGCAAGAGAAGGCCATGAGCAGTTCTCC. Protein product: CASSLVKAREGHEQFS.

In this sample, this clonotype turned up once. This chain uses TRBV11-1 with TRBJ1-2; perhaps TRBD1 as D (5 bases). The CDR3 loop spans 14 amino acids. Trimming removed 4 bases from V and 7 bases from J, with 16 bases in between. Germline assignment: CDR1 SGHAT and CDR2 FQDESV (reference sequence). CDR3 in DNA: TGTGCCAGCAGCTACCGGGACGAAGTATTTGGCTACACCTTC. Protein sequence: CASSYRDEVFGYTF.

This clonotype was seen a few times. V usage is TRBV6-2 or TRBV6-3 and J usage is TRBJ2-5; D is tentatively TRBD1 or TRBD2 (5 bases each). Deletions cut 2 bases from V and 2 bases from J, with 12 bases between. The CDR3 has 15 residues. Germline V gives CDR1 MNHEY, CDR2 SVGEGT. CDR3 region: CASSYPGTVQETQYF. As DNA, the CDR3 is TGTGCCAGCAGTTACCCCGGGACGGTACAAGAGACCCAGTACTTC.

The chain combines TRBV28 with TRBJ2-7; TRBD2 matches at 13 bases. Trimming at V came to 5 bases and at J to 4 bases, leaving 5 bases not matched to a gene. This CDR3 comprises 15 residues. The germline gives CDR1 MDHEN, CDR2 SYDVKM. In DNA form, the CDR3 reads TGTGCCAGCAGTCCTGGACTAGCGGGAGCATACGAGCAGTACTTC. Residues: CASSPGLAGAYEQYF. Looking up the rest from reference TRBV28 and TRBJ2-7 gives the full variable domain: DVKVTQSSRYLVKRTGEKVFLECVQDMDHENMFWYRQDPGLGLRLIYFSYDVKMKEKGDIPEGYSVSREKKERFSLILESASTNQTSMYLCASSPGLAGAYEQYFGPGTRLTVT.

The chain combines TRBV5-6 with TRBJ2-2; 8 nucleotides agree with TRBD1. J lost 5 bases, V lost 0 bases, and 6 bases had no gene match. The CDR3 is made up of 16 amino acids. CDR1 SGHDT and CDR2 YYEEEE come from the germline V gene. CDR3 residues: CASSLGTGGWTGELFF. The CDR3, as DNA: TGTGCCAGCAGCTTGGGAACAGGGGGATGGACCGGGGAGCTGTTTTTT. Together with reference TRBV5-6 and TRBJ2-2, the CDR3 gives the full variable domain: DAGVTQSPTHLIKTRGQQVTLRCSPKSGHDTVSWYQQALGQGPQFIFQYYEEEERQRGNFPDRFSGHQFPNYSSELNVNALLLGDSALYLCASSLGTGGWTGELFFGEGSRLTVL.

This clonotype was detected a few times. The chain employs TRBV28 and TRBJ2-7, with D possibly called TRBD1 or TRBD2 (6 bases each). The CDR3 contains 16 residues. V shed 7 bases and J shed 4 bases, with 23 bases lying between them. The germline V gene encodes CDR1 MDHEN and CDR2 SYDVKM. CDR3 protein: CASMRVVGGTPYEQYV. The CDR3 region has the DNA TGTGCCAGCATGCGCGTCGTGGGCGGGACACCATACGAGCAGTACGTC.

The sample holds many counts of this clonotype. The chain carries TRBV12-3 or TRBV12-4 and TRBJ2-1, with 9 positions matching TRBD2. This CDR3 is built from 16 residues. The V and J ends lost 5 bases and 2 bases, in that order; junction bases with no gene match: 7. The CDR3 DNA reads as TGTGCCAGCAGTGGGGCGGGGGGGGGACCCTACAATGAGCAGTTCTTC. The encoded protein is CASSGAGGGPYNEQFF.

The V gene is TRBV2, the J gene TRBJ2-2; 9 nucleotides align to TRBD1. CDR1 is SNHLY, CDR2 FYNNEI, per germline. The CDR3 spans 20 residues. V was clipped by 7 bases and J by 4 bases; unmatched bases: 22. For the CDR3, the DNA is TGTGCCAGCATGTGGGACAGGGACTCGGAGAAGCATTCGGGCACCGGGGAGCTGTTTTTT. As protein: CASMWDRDSEKHSGTGELFF.

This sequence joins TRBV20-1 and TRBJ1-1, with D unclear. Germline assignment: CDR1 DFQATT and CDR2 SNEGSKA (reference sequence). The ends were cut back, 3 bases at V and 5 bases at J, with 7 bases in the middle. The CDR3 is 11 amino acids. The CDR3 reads CSASERTEAFF. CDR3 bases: TGCAGTGCTAGTGAGCGGACTGAAGCTTTCTTT.

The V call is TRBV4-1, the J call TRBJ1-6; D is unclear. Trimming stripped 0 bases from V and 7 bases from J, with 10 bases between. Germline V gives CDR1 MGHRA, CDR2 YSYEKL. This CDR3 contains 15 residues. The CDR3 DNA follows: TGCGCCAGCAGCCAAGACAGGATGCGGAATTCACCCCTCCACTTT. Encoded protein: CASSQDRMRNSPLHF.

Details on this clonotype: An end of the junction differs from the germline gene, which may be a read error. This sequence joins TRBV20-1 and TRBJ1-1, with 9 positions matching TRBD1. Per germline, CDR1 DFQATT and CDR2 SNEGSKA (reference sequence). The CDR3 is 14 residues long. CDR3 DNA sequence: TGCAGTGCTAGATGGGGACAGGGTAACACCGAAGCTTTCTTT. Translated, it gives CSARWGQGNTEAFF.